This T cell receptor beta chain was observed in a study of cytomegalovirus exposure and HLA in healthy donors (dated by TCRdb to about 2017). As for the study more broadly: According to an earlier analysis of around 600 of the donors, about 170 million T cells yielded some 120 million unique TCR beta sequences and approximately 280 Gb of sequence data. Roughly 5 DR-DQ haplotypes were treated as single units for association and clustering because of strong linkage in the cohort. Rather than drawing on any new phenotypic data, the later analysis identified candidate immune exposures from TCR beta sequences and the way those sequences occurred across donors. An early release covering roughly 640 HLA-typed donors comprised approximately 290 gigabases of sequencing data and around 85 million unique TCR sequences. In an earlier analysis of several hundred of the donors, high-throughput TCR beta sequencing was used to judge whether each TCR beta V gene segment behaved as functional or pseudogenic. The genetic ancestry cluster associated with self-reported Caucasian donors included 81% of the roughly 390 genotyped donors. On average, roughly 250,000 unique TCR beta nucleotide sequences were sequenced per donor among a few hundred genotyped donors of the cohort, with roughly 20% of those sequences being non-productive. Donor age, sex, ethnicity and CMV serostatus were collected together with the repertoire data. To predict cytomegalovirus infection status, the study combined high-throughput TCR immunosequencing, statistical association of individual TCRs with disease status, and machine learning. HLA typing covered class I and class II loci at four-digit resolution. In a later analysis, previously published TCR beta repertoires from 550 to 700 donors were re-analyzed and high-resolution HLA genotyping was added so that TCR occurrence patterns could be studied. A later genetic analysis used genome-wide SNP genotypes for about three fifths of the 666 donors, treating that subset as a discovery cohort. The study was designed to test whether signatures of past pathogen exposure could be identified by cataloging public T cell receptors. The study used immunosequencing to profile the T cell repertoires of more than 650 subjects and linked those repertoires to cytomegalovirus serostatus. Typing coverage differed by locus: A, B, C, DRB1 and DQB1 were typed in roughly 629-640 donors, DQA1 in about 500, DPA1 in 600 to 610, and DPB1 in 400 to 480. A separate validation cohort of roughly 130 different subjects was used in addition to the roughly 640-subject first cohort. All discovery cohort repertoires had been generated on a single sequencing platform.

Paper-wide results and their limitations: The earlier analysis of approximately 560 of the donors excluded seventeen rarely observed V segments, including chromosome 9 orphons, because counts were too low. For the cohort, immune exposure information was limited to CMV serostatus. A cluster of highly shared sequence variants was judged likely to represent a technical artifact of the sequencing pipeline. An association between a missense DCLRE1C variant and V-gene and J-gene trimming of TCR beta chains was found in a later genetic analysis and replicated in an independent cohort. When HLA alleles, especially DR and DQ, strongly co-occurred, attributing TCR associations to individual alleles was difficult. In vitro tests confirmed that a few of the cytomegalovirus-associated TCR beta chains recognize cytomegalovirus antigens. Several of the top co-occurrence clusters appeared to be linked to parvovirus B19, influenza, CMV and Epstein-Barr virus, according to a later analysis. Sequencing depth was assumed to be roughly uniform across donors in the presence/absence analyses, though that assumption may not hold. Most TCR sequences were seen in very few donors, while some public TCRs were found in many individuals. A further reported finding was that TCR beta sequences accurately predicted the HLA-A and HLA-B alleles for most subjects in the first cohort. A later analysis found that most CMV-associated TCR beta chains appeared HLA-restricted, with HLA associations seemingly driven largely by CMV exposure. A total of 150 to 200 TCR beta chains were listed by the study as associated with cytomegalovirus. According to a later genetic analysis, donors in an Asian-associated ancestry cluster had fewer N-insertions in productive TCRs than the approximately 700-donor mean. In a later analysis, TCR association rates were found to vary across HLA loci, with the most associated TCRs seen for DRB1 alleles and the fewest for HLA-C alleles. Correlated functional status among segregating V segments might reflect linkage disequilibrium, but an unknown experimental factor could not be ruled out. In a later analysis, HLA-associated TCR beta chains were found to be more clonally expanded and to have lower generation probabilities than equally common non-associated chains. Broadly in line with IMGT annotations, most TCR beta V segments showed up in productive rearrangements about 87% or about 30% of the time in an earlier analysis of 450 to 600 of the donors. Cytomegalovirus status was reported to be diagnosed by the classifier with high specificity and sensitivity in both the original and validation cohorts. Only TCR beta chains were sequenced in this cohort, and the absence of alpha or paired-chain data limited detectable features. HLA typing was unavailable for some donors at each locus, so association tests used only the typed subset. At a false discovery rate of 0.05, a later analysis linked 15,000 to 20,000 TCR beta sequences to specific HLA alleles. The authors suggested that the approach could potentially be extended to other disease states and immunological phenotypes.

The library was made by the immunoSEQ multiplex PCR assay. For the multiplex PCR, a mixture combining 60 forward primers for TCR Vbeta segments and 13 reverse primers for TCR Jbeta segments was used. The CDR3 region of rearranged TCR beta genes was amplified from genomic DNA by a multiplex PCR assay. The amplified TCR beta libraries were sequenced on the Illumina HiSeq System as 87-base-pair reads. The paper's processing steps were these. A later analysis counted tens of millions of unique TCR beta chains across the roughly 700 repertoires, and around 12 million of these chains were shared by at least two donors. Raw reads were error-corrected and collapsed into unique sequences by a nearest-neighbor algorithm in which closely related sequences were merged to remove PCR and sequencing errors. To assign V, D and J gene segments, CDR3 sequences were aligned to IMGT reference sequences. For a sequence to be retained, a match of at least six nucleotides was required to both a V gene segment and a J gene segment. Rearrangements were called productive when the CDR3 lacked stop codons and stayed in frame with V and J; all others were non-productive. CDR3 was defined according to IMGT convention as the region running from the second conserved V-encoded cysteine to the conserved J-encoded phenylalanine. In an earlier analysis of around 600 of the donors, sequences lacking an unambiguous match to a single V gene segment were excluded. An earlier analysis of several hundred of the donors called V segments functional above 56.7% productive rearrangements and segregating when the between-donor standard deviation exceeded 5%. To diagnose cytomegalovirus status from the catalog of TCR beta chain sequences, a statistical classification framework was built. In a later analysis, TCR nucleotide sequences were compared against IMGT/GENE-DB human TR gene sequences so that V and J genes could be assigned. In a later analysis, CDR3 sequences and most-parsimonious VDJ recombination scenarios were assigned using the TCRdist pipeline. A later analysis defined each TCR beta chain by its CDR3 amino acid sequence plus V-gene family, and excluded reads lacking a unique V-gene family. To address suspected cross-contamination and a sequencing artifact, a later analysis removed around 600 highly shared, low-generation-probability nucleotide sequences. In a later analysis, a clonal expansion index for each public chain was calculated from normalized within-repertoire ranks of inferred template counts. Generation probabilities in a later analysis came from a VDJ recombination model fitted to out-of-frame rearrangements, and those results were checked against IGoR. In a later analysis, TCR-TCR, TCR-HLA and TCR-CMV co-occurrence was scored with hypergeometric tests, and a repertoire-size bias correction was applied to TCR pairs. False discovery rates were estimated in a later analysis by permuting HLA or CMV assignments 20 times. In a later analysis, co-occurring TCRs were grouped using DBSCAN, and TCRdist sequence similarity was added for clustering within HLA-allele-positive subsets. Repertoires with fewer than 30,000 or more than 120,000 public chains, plus five repertoires with anomalous nucleotide sharing, were excluded from co-occurrence clustering. In TCRdb, the immuneACCESS table is reduced to in-frame sequences with V and J assigned. These tables do not hold every clone; where another copy was compared, an unresolved V gene accounts for under half, and the others remain unexplained. V, J and clone size are taken as reported in that table, and D and trimming were inferred from the DNA itself. This sample is represented by roughly 100,000 clones; 82% of them were singletons. 3% to 4% of the sample is in the top ten clones.

To note about this clone: The antigen it recognizes is unknown. No much larger clonotype is one base removed from it; base qualities were not supplied.

The cohort was made up of several hundred healthy bone marrow donors. At the time of sampling, every cohort member was nominally healthy, though immune exposures that went unrecorded were likely present. The donor tested CMV seronegative and was one of the 352 seronegative cohort members. Each donor provided a peripheral blood sample, and peripheral blood mononuclear cells were used for TCR beta sequencing. Genomic DNA extraction from the blood cell samples was performed with the Qiagen DNeasy Blood Extraction Kit. Sample: PBMCs. The origin of this receptor is a man between 50 and 59 years old in good health and CMV-seronegative.

The CDR3 sequence is CASSYASGRAGNEQFF. The DNA sequence is as follows: TGTGCCAGCAGTTACGCCAGCGGGAGGGCCGGGAATGAGCAGTTCTTC. This receptor chain uses TRBV6-5 and TRBJ2-1, with 10 bases aligning to TRBD2. According to the germline V gene, CDR1 reads MNHEY and CDR2 reads SVGAGI. V lost 2 bases and J lost 7 bases, and the count of bases not matched to a germline gene is 8. There are 16 amino acids in the CDR3, from cysteine to phenylalanine inclusive. Only the CDR3 part of the read is kept: 48 bases, read in frame from the first base.